This is a list of T cell receptor beta chains from one sample in a study of blood T cells in healthy people across ages. TCRdb fed the 5' RACE reads into MiXCR, producing one record per CDR3 protein. The sample lists just over 800,000 distinct CDR3 sequences, approximately 59% occurring once. The sequenced sample consisted of blood. The receptors originated from a young man in good health. Each CDR3 is given with its conserved first and last residue. The D gene is left open where the match is weak. Size is stated for part of the rows, as once, few or many counts, or as a class when the clone is expanded.

>TRBD1|TRBJ2-1|TRBV14|NA
TGTGCCAGCAGCCCTCTTGGGACAGGGTCCTACACTGAGCAGTTCTTC
CASSPLGTGSYTEQFF
>TRBD2|TRBJ2-1|TRBV6-5|NA
TGTGCCAGCAGTCCAGAGTTAGCGGGGAAGCAGTTCTTC
CASSPELAGKQFF
>NA|TRBJ2-1|TRBV4-2|NA
TGTGCCAGCAGCCAAGGACTAGTCCCTGAGCAGTTCTTC
CASSQGLVPEQFF
>NA|TRBJ1-5|TRBV6-2/TRBV6-3|once
TGTGCCAGCAGTTATGCCGGTCATCAGCCCCAGCATTTT
CASSYAGHQPQHF
>TRBD1|TRBJ2-4|TRBV5-1|NA
TGCGCCAGTAGCTTACAGGGGCAGGTAGACAAAAACATTCAGTACTTC
CASSLQGQVDKNIQYF
>NA|TRBJ1-2|TRBV6-1|NA
TGTGCCAGCAGTGTTTGGGACACCCAGGGCGGCTACACCTTC
CASSVWDTQGGYTF
>NA|TRBJ2-7|TRBV6-5|NA
TGTGCCAGCAGTTACTCGACGACGACTTACGGTTCCTACGAGCAGTACTTC
CASSYSTTTYGSYEQYF
>NA|TRBJ2-4|TRBV5-4|NA
TGTGCCAGCAGGCTCGGGACGCGACGGGAGCAGTACTTC
CASRLGTRREQYF
>TRBD2|TRBJ2-1|TRBV29-1|few
TGCAGCGTTGACCCAGCGGGGGCCAACAATGAGCAGTTCTTC
CSVDPAGANNEQFF
>TRBD1|TRBJ2-5|TRBV10-3|NA
TGTGCCACCGAGCCCGGGACAGGGGCGGAGACCCAGTACTTC
CATEPGTGAETQYF
>NA|TRBJ2-1|TRBV5-1|NA
TGCGCCAGCTTAGTCGGGCTAGGGACTTTCCCCGGGGAGCAGTTCTTC
CASLVGLGTFPGEQFF
>NA|TRBJ1-6|TRBV3-1|NA
TGTGCCAGCAGCCGGGGGAATAATTCACCCCTCCACTTT
CASSRGNNSPLHF
>TRBD1|TRBJ2-4|TRBV7-3|NA
TGTGCCAGCAGTTCCCCGGGACAGGGAGACAAAAACATTCAGTACTTC
CASSSPGQGDKNIQYF
>TRBD1|TRBJ1-2|TRBV2|many
TGTGCCAGCAGTAGCCCGGGACAGATTCATTATGGCTACACCTTC
CASSSPGQIHYGYTF
>NA|TRBJ2-1|TRBV7-2|few
TGTGCCAGCAGCGCGAGCTTTCTACTTGTAAGTCTCGAGCAGTTCTTC
CASSASFLLVSLEQFF
>NA|TRBJ2-7|TRBV4-2|NA
TGTGCCAGCAGCCAAGAGAAGGGACTGTACGAGCAGTACTTC
CASSQEKGLYEQYF
>TRBD2|TRBJ2-7|TRBV7-3|NA
TGTGCCAGCAGCTTGGATAGCGGGGGGACCTACGAGCAGTACTTC
CASSLDSGGTYEQYF